Listed below are T cell receptor beta chains from one sample, sequenced in a study of Graves' ophthalmopathy and Graves' hyperthyroidism. TCRdb fed the multiplex PCR reads into MiXCR, producing one record per CDR3 protein. Of 360,000 or so distinct CDR3 sequences in the sample, around 20% were seen once. The sequencing input was peripheral blood. The receptors come from a woman between 18 and 29 years old with Graves' ophthalmopathy. The CDR3 runs from the conserved cysteine through the conserved F or W. D genes are given only for firm matches. For some rows the clone size is stated as once, few or many, or as a class when expanded; others skip it.

clone size,D gene,J gene,V gene,CDR3 protein,CDR3 DNA
many,NA,TRBJ2-7,TRBV7-9,CASSLYRPGTYEQYF,TGTGCCAGCAGCTTATACCGCCCGGGGACCTACGAGCAGTACTTC
many,NA,TRBJ2-7,TRBV10-1,CASSENPSYEQYF,TGCGCCAGCAGTGAGAACCCCTCCTACGAGCAGTACTTC
NA,NA,TRBJ1-2,TRBV5-1,CASSEGENYGYTF,TGCGCCAGCAGCGAGGGCGAGAACTATGGCTACACCTTC
NA,TRBD1,TRBJ2-7,TRBV27,CASSRTGVSHEQYF,TGTGCCAGCAGTAGGACAGGGGTAAGCCACGAGCAGTACTTC
many,NA,TRBJ1-5,TRBV28,CASSPVGGYNQPQHF,TGTGCCAGCAGCCCAGTGGGGGGGTACAATCAGCCCCAGCATTTT
many,TRBD1,TRBJ1-2,TRBV28,CASTHRGHYTF,TGTGCCAGCACTCACAGGGGGCACTACACCTTC
many,TRBD2,TRBJ2-2,TRBV30,CAWSPGLAGDDGELFF,TGTGCCTGGAGTCCGGGACTAGCGGGAGACGACGGGGAGCTGTTTTTT
many,TRBD2,TRBJ2-5,TRBV7-9,CASSRRTSGIQETQYF,TGTGCCAGCAGCAGAAGGACTAGCGGGATCCAAGAGACCCAGTACTTC
NA,TRBD1,TRBJ1-6,TRBV20-1,CSARVRDRDSPLHF,TGCAGTGCCCGAGTTAGGGACAGGGACTCACCCCTCCACTTT
NA,TRBD2,TRBJ2-7,TRBV28,CASSPTTGTRWF,TGTGCCAGCAGTCCAACTACCGGGACTAGGTGGTTC
many,TRBD2,TRBJ2-2,TRBV6-1,CASSGGSGGINTGELFF,TGTGCCAGCAGTGGGGGAAGCGGGGGGATTAACACCGGGGAGCTGTTTTTT
many,NA,TRBJ2-2,TRBV9,CASGVGIGELFF,TGTGCCAGCGGAGTCGGAATCGGGGAGCTGTTTTTT
many,NA,TRBJ1-1,TRBV20-1,CSARDPSLTAMNTEAFF,TGCAGTGCTAGAGACCCTTCATTGACCGCGATGAACACTGAAGCTTTCTTT
many,NA,TRBJ1-1,TRBV15,CATSRALEAEAFF,TGTGCCACCAGCAGGGCCCTCGAGGCTGAAGCTTTCTTT
many,NA,TRBJ1-1,TRBV28,CASSSSPEAFF,TGTGCCAGCAGCTCCTCCCCTGAAGCTTTCTTT
many,NA,TRBJ1-2,TRBV5-1,CASSLARGNYGYTF,TGCGCCAGCAGCTTGGCTCGGGGGAACTATGGCTACACCTTC
many,NA,TRBJ1-3,TRBV10-1,CASSEKKITGNTIYF,TGCGCCAGCAGTGAGAAGAAGATAACTGGAAACACCATATATTTT
NA,NA,TRBJ2-5,TRBV12-3/TRBV12-4,CASNPGGGGEGLLETQYF,TGTGCCAGCAACCCTGGGGGGGGGGGCGAAGGATTGCTAGAGACCCAGTACTTC
many,TRBD2,TRBJ2-1,TRBV10-1,CASSSSSGGAYNEQFF,TGCGCCAGCAGTTCTTCTAGCGGGGGTGCCTACAATGAGCAGTTCTTC
few,TRBD1,TRBJ1-2,TRBV12-3/TRBV12-4,CASSLRSGQEINYGYTF,TGTGCCAGCAGTTTAAGGTCTGGACAGGAAATTAACTATGGCTACACCTTC
many,TRBD1,TRBJ2-7,TRBV6-1,CACTQTGWNYEQYF,TGTGCCTGCACCCAGACAGGGTGGAACTACGAGCAGTACTTC
NA,NA,TRBJ1-1,TRBV6-1,CASRLGRTAFF,TGTGCCAGCAGGTTGGGACGGACGGCTTTCTTT
few,NA,TRBJ1-1,TRBV7-8,CASSLEGVGSRAFF,TGTGCCAGCAGCTTAGAGGGGGTGGGATCTCGAGCTTTCTTT
many,NA,TRBJ1-5,TRBV7-2,CASSWGVGQPQHF,TGTGCCAGCAGCTGGGGGGTCGGTCAGCCCCAGCATTTT
many,TRBD1,TRBJ2-5,TRBV11-1,CASRVTGRETQYF,TGTGCCAGCAGAGTGACAGGGAGAGAGACCCAGTACTTC
NA,TRBD1,TRBJ2-5,TRBV7-2,CASSFRTGGVETQYF,TGTGCCAGCAGCTTTAGGACAGGGGGCGTAGAGACCCAGTACTTC
many,TRBD2,TRBJ2-7,TRBV20-1,CSASPLAGAYEQYF,TGCAGTGCTAGCCCACTAGCGGGAGCGTACGAGCAGTACTTC
many,TRBD2,TRBJ2-5,TRBV7-7,CASSYSGGAKETQYF,TGTGCTAGCAGCTACAGCGGGGGGGCGAAAGAGACCCAGTACTTC
many,TRBD1,TRBJ2-7,TRBV6-2/TRBV6-3,CASSPRTGAPYEQYF,TGTGCCAGCAGTCCCCGGACAGGCGCCCCTTACGAGCAGTACTTC
few,NA,TRBJ2-5,TRBV4-1,CASSQELDTPETQYF,TGCGCCAGCAGCCAAGAATTAGATACACCAGAGACCCAGTACTTC
NA,TRBD2,TRBJ2-5,TRBV6-1,CASSETSGTSGQETQYF,TGTGCCAGCAGCGAGACCTCCGGGACTAGCGGTCAAGAGACCCAGTACTTC
many,NA,TRBJ1-1,TRBV27,CASSLFPGWRTEAFF,TGTGCCAGCAGTTTATTTCCGGGGTGGCGCACTGAAGCTTTCTTT
many,TRBD2,TRBJ2-5,TRBV11-2,CASSLDQGGRARETQYF,TGTGCCAGCAGCTTAGATCAGGGCGGGAGGGCCCGTGAGACCCAGTACTTC
many,TRBD1,TRBJ1-6,TRBV27,CASSLLPLDRDNSPLHF,TGTGCCAGCAGTTTATTACCTTTAGACAGGGATAATTCACCCCTCCACTTT
many,NA,TRBJ1-1,TRBV18,CASSEGIGLNTEAFF,TGTGCCAGCTCAGAGGGTATAGGGTTGAACACTGAAGCTTTCTTT
many,NA,TRBJ2-5,TRBV4-1,CASSQDPPGTVVETQYF,TGCGCCAGCAGCCAAGACCCCCCGGGGACCGTCGTGGAGACCCAGTACTTC
many,NA,TRBJ2-5,TRBV9,CASSVEGLQETQYF,TGTGCCAGCAGCGTAGAAGGACTGCAAGAGACCCAGTACTTC
few,NA,TRBJ1-5,TRBV28,CASKGRLGQPQHF,TGTGCCAGCAAAGGGCGGCTCGGTCAGCCCCAGCATTTT
NA,NA,TRBJ2-7,TRBV7-9,CASSLARAVGEQYF,TGTGCCAGCAGCTTAGCCAGGGCTGTGGGCGAGCAGTACTTC
few,NA,TRBJ2-2,TRBV7-9,CASSPPGPTTGELFF,TGTGCCAGCAGCCCCCCGGGACCCACCACCGGGGAGCTGTTTTTT
many,NA,TRBJ2-2,TRBV6-5,CASSYSNPNTGELFF,TGTGCCAGCAGTTACTCAAACCCGAACACCGGGGAGCTGTTTTTT
few,TRBD2,TRBJ2-7,TRBV12-3/TRBV12-4,CASSSISLAGEPYEQYF,TGTGCCAGCAGTTCGATCAGTCTAGCGGGAGAGCCCTACGAGCAGTACTTC
many,TRBD1,TRBJ2-7,TRBV7-2,CASRWDSNSYEQYF,TGTGCCAGCAGATGGGACAGCAATTCCTACGAGCAGTACTTC
many,TRBD2,TRBJ2-7,TRBV19,CASAAGTFYEQYF,TGTGCCTCAGCAGCGGGGACCTTCTACGAGCAGTACTTC
many,TRBD1,TRBJ2-7,TRBV12-3/TRBV12-4,CASSSGGGEQYF,TGTGCCAGCAGTTCAGGGGGCGGCGAGCAGTACTTC
few,TRBD1,TRBJ1-5,TRBV12-3/TRBV12-4,CASSAWTGDQPQHF,TGTGCCAGCAGTGCTTGGACAGGGGATCAGCCCCAGCATTTT
many,NA,TRBJ2-7,TRBV28,CASSLFSPGTRYEQYF,TGTGCCAGCAGTTTATTTTCCCCCGGGACAAGGTATGAGCAGTACTTC
NA,TRBD1,TRBJ1-6,TRBV19,CASSRGQGSPLHF,TGTGCCAGTAGTCGGGGACAGGGCTCACCCCTCCACTTT
NA,TRBD1,TRBJ1-1,TRBV7-2,CASSSDRAYTEAFF,TGTGCCAGCAGCTCCGACAGGGCTTACACTGAAGCTTTCTTT
few,NA,TRBJ2-7,TRBV18,CASSPPSPADEQYF,TGTGCCAGCTCACCACCGTCACCGGCGGACGAGCAGTACTTC
many,NA,TRBJ2-4,TRBV20-1,CSGKEGNAKNIQYF,TGCAGTGGAAAAGAGGGGAACGCCAAAAACATTCAGTACTTC
NA,NA,TRBJ2-7,TRBV20-1,CSVDGATYEQYF,TGCAGTGTCGACGGGGCCACCTACGAGCAGTACTTC